The 32 T cell receptor beta chains in this list originate from one sample, sequenced in a study of T cell clonality in common variable immunodeficiency. Study observations and caveats: Fewer deletions and N-nucleotide insertions were reportedly seen in common variable immunodeficiency TCR beta sequences.

What these receptors recognize is not known. The data were produced by immunoSEQ multiplex PCR, yet TCRdb's version contains in-frame clones alone and is incomplete. The record shows some 26,000 clones for this sample, with no singletons present. Input material: peripheral blood mononuclear cells. These receptor sequences come from a human donor with common variable immunodeficiency.

This clone was observed at least ten times. The CDR3 goes on 3 residues after the read ends, and that part is filled in from the germline J gene. J is TRBJ2-3 and V is TRBV5-1, with TRBD1 matching 8 bases. The CDR3 length is 16 residues. Germline V gives CDR1 SGHRS, CDR2 YFSETQ. The V and J ends lost 4 bases and 1 base, in that order; junction bases with no gene match: 8. CDR3 residues: CASSVGQAGGTDTQYF. The CDR3 DNA, read in part, is TGCGCCAGCAGCGTGGGACAGGCCGGCGGCACAGATACG.

The CDR3 region is CASIHAFGGYNEQFF. CDR3 DNA, as far as it was read: TGTGCCAGCATTCACGCTTTTGGCGGTTACAATGAG. The chain has TRBV2 and TRBJ2-1; D gene uncertain. Read data end 3 residues before the CDR3 end; the end is taken from the germline J gene. Germline CDR1 reads SNHLY; CDR2 reads FYNNEI. V lost 7 bases and J lost 4, with 17 bases in between. CDR3 length: 15 amino acids. The full variable domain, with the rest looked up from reference TRBV2 and TRBJ2-1, is EPEVTQTPSHQVTQMGQEVILRCVPISNHLYFYWYRQILGQKVEFLVSFYNNEISEKSEIFDDQFSVERPDGSNFTLKIRSTKLEDSAMYFCASIHAFGGYNEQFFGPGTRLTVL.

In regard to this clone: The sequenced fragment ends 3 residues before the CDR3 boundary, so the rest is inferred from the germline J gene. The V call is TRBV7-2, the J call TRBJ2-7, with D perhaps TRBD2 (6 bases). Germline V gene data show CDR1 as SGHTA and CDR2 as FQGNSA. The length of the CDR3 is 15 residues. With 1 base removed from V and 3 bases from J, the gap between germline ends came to 13 bases. CDR3 DNA (partial): TGTGCCAGCAGCTTAGGTGGCGGGACTCGCTACGAG. It codes for CASSLGGGTRYE. The full CDR3 protein reads CASSLGGGTRYEQYF.

This clone has a handful of counts. The read ends 3 residues before the CDR3 terminus; that terminus is restored from the germline J gene. The V and J genes are TRBV2 and TRBJ2-7; D remains ambiguous. The V end was cut by 3 bases, the J end by 6 bases, with 12 bases between. Germline-derived CDR1 and CDR2 are SNHLY and FYNNEI. This CDR3 is 13 amino acids long. CDR3 bases read: TGTGCCAGCAGTGAGCACAGTCAGTCCGAG. As protein: CASSEHSQSE. The whole CDR3 protein is CASSEHSQSEQYF.

There are a few counts of this clone. The CDR3 end lies 3 residues beyond the end of the read and is filled in from the germline J gene. The rearrangement joins TRBV7-9 to TRBJ1-1, with 12 bases matching TRBD1. The CDR3 consists of 15 residues. Losses at the gene ends were 1 base for V and 5 bases for J; bases not matched to a gene: 2. Per the germline V gene, CDR1 is SEHNR and CDR2 is FQNEAQ (reference sequence). The CDR3 reads CASSLVGQGATEAFF. CDR3 DNA, as far as it was read: TGTGCCAGCAGCTTAGTGGGACAGGGGGCGACTGAA.

This clone occurred many times. The CDR3 extends 3 residues past the end of the read, so its final part is completed from the germline J gene. The V and J genes are TRBV20-1 and TRBJ2-5; 7 bases fit TRBD1. Trimming removed 6 bases from V and 1 base from J; junction bases left unmatched: 2. The CDR3 sequence is 12 residues long. The V gene's germline CDR1 is DFQATT and CDR2 SNEGSKA (reference sequence). The CDR3 bases that were read are TGCAGTGCCAGACAGGGCCAAGAGACC. This gives the protein CSARQGQET. The CDR3 in full is CSARQGQETQYF.

This clone was counted a few times. The CDR3 sequence is CASTIQGVGSGGLGTQYF. CDR3 DNA (partial): TGTGCCAGCACCATTCAAGGGGTTGGGTCCGGGGGACTGGGGACC. V is TRBV2 and J is TRBJ2-5; a possible D gene is TRBD2 (6 bases). The read ends 3 residues early relative to the CDR3; the germline J gene fills the gap. The germline V gene encodes CDR1 SNHLY and CDR2 FYNNEI. With 7 bases removed from V and 7 bases from J, the gap between germline ends came to 31 bases. The CDR3 runs to 18 residues.

As for this clone: From the germline J gene comes the end of the CDR3, since the read stops 3 residues before it. V usage is TRBV2 and J usage is TRBJ2-1; 8 positions agree with TRBD2. The CDR3 totals 15 residues. Per germline, CDR1 SNHLY and CDR2 FYNNEI. V shed 6 bases and J 0 bases; nucleotides not matched to a gene: 4. The CDR3 DNA, read in part, is TGTGCCAGCAGAGCGGGAGACTACTCCTACAATGAG. This codes for CASRAGDYSYNE. The whole CDR3 sequence reads CASRAGDYSYNEQFF.

This clone was recorded many times. Sequencing ends 3 residues short of the CDR3 end; the germline J gene provides the rest. The V and J genes are TRBV29-1 and TRBJ2-7; 7 bases agree with TRBD1. The germline CDR1 and CDR2 sequences are SQVTM and ANQGSEA. The CDR3 spans 14 residues. The V and J ends lost 5 bases and 0 bases, in that order; junction bases with no gene match: 7. This chain's CDR3 is CSVTGTEISYEQYF. CDR3 bases read: TGCAGCGTTACCGGGACAGAGATCTCCTACGAG.

This clone was seen ten or more times. From the germline J gene comes the end of the CDR3, since the read stops 3 residues before it. V gene TRBV12-3 or TRBV12-4 combines with J gene TRBJ2-5, with D tentatively TRBD1 (7 bases). CDR3 length: 14 amino acids. V lost 8 bases to trimming and J lost 5 bases, with 18 bases between them. CDR3 residues: CASAGGGPAETQYF. The DNA read from the CDR3 is TGTGCCAGCGCCGGAGGGGGCCCGGCGGAGACC.

This clone was counted a few times. The read falls 3 residues short of the CDR3 end, and the missing part is taken from the germline J gene. The V gene is TRBV18, the J gene TRBJ1-6, with TRBD1 matching over 12 bases. V shed 4 bases, J shed 7 bases, and the junction held 2 bases outside the gene matches. CDR1 is KGHSH, CDR2 LQKENI, per germline. The length of the CDR3 is 15 residues. The CDR3 loop is CASSLGTGGNSPLHF. CDR3 bases read: TGTGCCAGCTCACTCGGGACAGGGGGCAATTCACCC.

This clone turned up a few times. The read stops 3 residues short of the end of the CDR3; the missing end is completed from the germline J gene. V gene TRBV7-3 combines with J gene TRBJ2-7, with D tentatively TRBD2 (6 bases). There are 13 residues in the CDR3. V lost 5 bases to trimming and J lost 6 bases, with 14 bases between them. From germline, CDR1 is SGHTA and CDR2 FQGTGA. The CDR3 sequence is CASSPAAGGEQYF. The sequenced part of the CDR3 DNA is TGTGCCAGCAGCCCGGCCGCCGGGGGCGAG.

The sample holds a few counts of this clone. The read ends 3 residues shy of where the CDR3 ends; the end is completed using the germline J gene. The genes are TRBV2 and TRBJ2-1, with 7 bases aligning to TRBD1. Trimming took 6 bases from V and 0 from J; bases not matched to a gene: 11. The CDR3 covers 17 residues. Germline CDR1 and CDR2: SNHLY and FYNNEI. The CDR3 region is CASSGSRTGPSYNEQFF. The sequenced CDR3 bases are TGTGCCAGCAGCGGCTCTAGGACAGGACCCTCCTACAATGAG.

About this clone: The CDR3 end is not reached by the read, which stops 3 residues before it; the germline J gene fills it in. This chain uses TRBV7-9 with TRBJ1-2, with D perhaps matching TRBD1 (5 bases). The CDR3 runs to 15 residues. Looked up from germline, CDR1 is SEHNR and CDR2 is FQNEAQ (reference sequence). Trimming cost V 1 base and J 3 bases, with 12 bases left between them. The chain's CDR3 is CASSLELDIYYGYTF. CDR3 bases read: TGTGCCAGCAGCTTAGAGTTGGACATCTACTATGGC.

A few counts support this clone. The read ends 3 residues shy of where the CDR3 ends; the end is completed using the germline J gene. The chain uses TRBV7-9 and TRBJ2-1, with D maybe TRBD1 (6 bases). V was shortened by 5 bases and J by 6 bases, with 14 bases between the two germline ends. Germline assignment: CDR1 SEHNR and CDR2 FQNEAQ (reference sequence). This CDR3 has 14 residues. The CDR3: CASSPRGDTNEQFF. CDR3 DNA (partial): TGTGCCAGCAGCCCACGTGGGGACACCAATGAG.

The sequenced part of the CDR3 DNA is TGTGCCAGCACCCGACCCCAAACTAGCGGGGCTCACAATGAG. Its translation is CASTRPQTSGAHNE. The full CDR3 sequence reads CASTRPQTSGAHNEQFF. V gene TRBV6-7 combines with J gene TRBJ2-1, with TRBD2 matching over 10 bases. The read gets to within 3 residues of the CDR3 end, and the germline J gene fills in the rest. TRBV6-7 is assigned to the ORF class and has an uncertain function. With V trimmed by 7 bases and J by 5 bases, 14 bases remained unmatched. The CDR3 is made up of 17 amino acids.

This clone was seen a few times. The read is 3 residues too short to cover the CDR3 end, so that end is filled in from the germline J gene. The chain links TRBV18 to TRBJ1-1, with 8 bases aligning to TRBD1. This CDR3 is built from 14 residues. Germline CDR1 KGHSH, CDR2 LQKENI. The V and J ends lost 3 bases and 7 bases, in that order; junction bases with no gene match: 7. The part of the CDR3 DNA that was read is TGTGCCAGCTCACCTTCCCGGACAGGGCTTGAA. Protein product: CASSPSRTGLE. The full CDR3 protein is CASSPSRTGLEAFF.

The sample holds many counts of this clone. The DNA ends 3 residues before the CDR3 does, and the rest of the CDR3 is filled in from the germline J gene. The chain links TRBV7-8 to TRBJ2-1, with 11 bases fitting TRBD2. Germline V gene lookup returns CDR1 SGHVS and CDR2 FQNEAQ. The J segment lost 7 bases and the V segment lost 5 bases, leaving 10 bases of the junction unmatched. There are 16 residues in the CDR3. The part of the CDR3 DNA that was read is TGTGCCAGCAGCCCTACCTGGACTAGCGGGCGAAATGAG. Translating gives CASSPTWTSGRNE. The entire CDR3 protein reads CASSPTWTSGRNEQFF.

A note on this clone: The sequenced fragment ends 3 residues before the CDR3 boundary, so the rest is inferred from the germline J gene. V and J are TRBV18 and TRBJ1-1, with unresolved D. The germline V gene has CDR1 KGHSH and CDR2 LQKENI. V was trimmed by 4 bases and J by 1 base, leaving 7 bases between them. The CDR3 extends over 13 amino acids. The DNA read from the CDR3 is TGTGCCAGCTCACTTGGCACGAACACTGAA. Translated, it gives CASSLGTNTE. The full-length CDR3 reads as CASSLGTNTEAFF. Supplemented by reference TRBV18 and TRBJ1-1, the full variable domain reads NAGVMQNPRHLVRRRGQEARLRCSPMKGHSHVYWYRQLPEEGLKFMVYLQKENIIDESGMPKERFSAEFPKEGPSILRIQQVVRGDSAAYFCASSLGTNTEAFFGQGTRLTVV.

Notes on this clone: Read coverage stops 3 residues before the CDR3 terminus; the germline J gene supplies the remainder. The V and J genes are TRBV18 and TRBJ2-2, with a tentative D call TRBD2 (6 bases). Trimming took 8 bases from V and 0 from J, leaving 16 bases between them. The germline V gene encodes CDR1 KGHSH and CDR2 LQKENI. The CDR3 runs 16 residues. CDR3 bases read: TGTGCCAGCCCGCAAAGCGGGCGACCGAACACCGGGGAG. It specifies CASPQSGRPNTGE. The entire CDR3 is CASPQSGRPNTGELFF.

This clone was counted at least ten times. The read comes to an end 3 residues before the CDR3 does, leaving the germline J gene to fill in the end. The V gene is TRBV5-1, the J gene TRBJ2-1; 9 bases line up with TRBD2. V shed 0 bases, J shed 6 bases, and the junction held 4 bases outside the gene matches. The CDR3 is 15 amino acids. Germline CDR1 is SGHRS and CDR2 is YFSETQ. CDR3 region: CASSLDSGRGNEQFF. Partial CDR3 DNA: TGCGCCAGCAGCTTGGATAGCGGGAGAGGCAATGAG.

This clone was counted only a few times. The sequence runs out 3 residues before the end of the CDR3; the remainder is reconstructed from the germline J gene. The chain joins TRBV5-1 to TRBJ2-5; 7 bases are a match to TRBD1. The CDR3 loop spans 14 amino acids. The V and J ends lost 3 bases and 2 bases, in that order; junction bases with no gene match: 4. Germline CDR1 reads SGHRS; CDR2 reads YFSETQ. The CDR3 loop reads CASSSATGQETQYF. CDR3 bases read: TGCGCCAGCAGCTCGGCGACAGGGCAAGAGACC.

This clone was counted many times. Coverage ceases 3 residues before the CDR3 finishes, and the germline J gene fills in the end. The rearrangement uses TRBV7-6 and TRBJ2-1, with D possibly being TRBD2 (6 bases). The length of the CDR3 is 13 residues. Between the trimmed V and J ends, which lost 3 bases and 8 bases, there was a span of 11 bases. Germline assignment: CDR1 SGHVS and CDR2 FNYEAQ. The covered CDR3 bases are TGTGCCAGCAGCTTGGGGCCGGGGGATGAG. Residues: CASSLGPGDE. In full, the CDR3 reads CASSLGPGDEQFF.

As for this clone: The read stops 3 residues short of the end of the CDR3; the missing end is completed from the germline J gene. The chain combines TRBV30 with TRBJ2-1; 8 bases line up with TRBD2. Germline CDR1 GTSNPN, CDR2 SVGIG (reference sequence). CDR3 length: 13 amino acids. The V segment lost 5 bases and the J segment 3 bases; nucleotides outside the gene matches: 3. The CDR3 region is CAWGTRNYNEQFF. The CDR3 bases that were read are TGTGCCTGGGGGACTAGGAACTACAATGAG.

In its sample, this clone was seen many times. The read is 3 residues too short to cover the CDR3 end, so that end is filled in from the germline J gene. The rearrangement uses TRBV29-1 and TRBJ2-1; 11 bases match TRBD1. The V gene end was trimmed by 6 bases and the J gene end by 7 bases; junction bases not matched to a gene: 2. The CDR3 totals 12 residues. Germline V lookup: CDR1 SQVTM, CDR2 ANQGSEA. CDR3 sequence reads: CSVGTGGNEQFF. The CDR3 bases that were read are TGCAGCGTCGGGACAGGGGGGAATGAG.

This clone was counted only a few times. The CDR3 is cut off 3 residues early in the read; its end comes from the germline J gene. This sequence joins TRBV7-9 and TRBJ1-1, with TRBD1 as a possible D gene (6 bases). From germline, CDR1 is SEHNR and CDR2 FQNEAQ (reference sequence). The CDR3 has 15 residues. The sequenced CDR3 bases are TGTGCCAGCAGCAACGAGTGGCAGCAGGGGAGGGAA. It encodes CASSNEWQQGRE. The CDR3, in full, reads CASSNEWQQGREAFF.

This clone is labeled as medium-sized (0.01 to 0.1%). The DNA ends 3 residues before the CDR3 does, and the rest of the CDR3 is filled in from the germline J gene. J is TRBJ2-7 and V is TRBV2, with 9 bases matching TRBD1. This CDR3 is 13 amino acids long. Germline assignment: CDR1 SNHLY and CDR2 FYNNEI. V lost 8 bases and J lost 4; bases outside the gene matches: 6. CDR3: CASGRDRAYEQYF. CDR3 bases read: TGTGCCAGCGGCCGGGACAGGGCGTACGAG.

As for this clone: The CDR3 extends 3 residues past the end of the read, so its final part is completed from the germline J gene. The chain recombines TRBV2 with TRBJ2-3; no clear D gene. Trimming took off 6 bases at V and 5 bases at J, with 12 bases between the two ends. The CDR3 has 13 amino acids. Germline assignment: CDR1 SNHLY and CDR2 FYNNEI. The covered CDR3 bases are TGTGCCAGCAGCCCCGCGAGATTAGATACG. Protein: CASSPARLDT. The complete CDR3 sequence is CASSPARLDTQYF.

The table lists this clone with many counts. CDR3 sequence reads: CASSPRKGDTYNEQFF. The DNA read from the CDR3 is TGTGCCAGCTCACCACGAAAGGGGGATACCTACAATGAG. The chain recombines TRBV18 with TRBJ2-1, with D maybe TRBD1 (6 bases). The read comes to an end 3 residues before the CDR3 does, leaving the germline J gene to fill in the end. Trimming cost V 1 base and J 2 bases, with 12 bases left between them. CDR1 and CDR2 from the germline V gene are KGHSH and LQKENI. The CDR3 extends over 16 amino acids.

This clone ranks as medium-sized. The CDR3 goes on 3 residues after the read ends, and that part is filled in from the germline J gene. V is TRBV28 and J is TRBJ1-5; maybe TRBD1 (6 bases). The germline CDR1 and CDR2 sequences are MDHEN and SYDVKM. The CDR3 is 14 amino acids. V lost 3 bases and J 5 bases, leaving 11 bases between the germline ends. CDR3 DNA (partial): TGTGCCAGCAGTTTTAACAGGGTGTATCAGCCC. This translates into CASSFNRVYQP. The complete CDR3 reads CASSFNRVYQPQHF. The full variable domain, in which reference TRBV28 and TRBJ1-5 provide the parts outside the CDR3, is DVKVTQSSRYLVKRTGEKVFLECVQDMDHENMFWYRQDPGLGLRLIYFSYDVKMKEKGDIPEGYSVSREKKERFSLILESASTNQTSMYLCASSFNRVYQPQHFGDGTRLSIL.

This clone was detected many times. The sequence runs out 3 residues before the end of the CDR3; the remainder is reconstructed from the germline J gene. The gene calls are TRBV20-1 and TRBJ2-7; D not certain. The V gene lost 0 bases and the J gene lost 0 bases, with 9 bases spanning the gap. Germline assignment: CDR1 DFQATT and CDR2 SNEGSKA (reference sequence). The CDR3 is made up of 14 amino acids. The part of the CDR3 DNA that was read is TGCAGTGCTAGAGATACGGCGGACTCCTACGAG. It codes for CSARDTADSYE. The CDR3 reads in full as CSARDTADSYEQYF.

This clone is medium-sized in the sample. The read ends 3 residues shy of where the CDR3 ends; the end is completed using the germline J gene. V and J are TRBV9 and TRBJ1-3, with D hard to call. CDR1 and CDR2 (germline): SGDLS, YYNGEE. Trimming removed 1 base at V and 1 base at J, with 12 bases between. This CDR3 has 16 amino acids. Partial CDR3 DNA: TGTGCCAGCAGCGTATCCCCGCGGGCGTCTGGAAACACC. This translates into CASSVSPRASGNT. The CDR3 reads in full as CASSVSPRASGNTIYF.